This TCR beta chain came from a study of blood T cell repertoires in COVID-19. Individuals aged roughly 18 to 95 years were recruited from approximately 24 US areas. Recovered Cohort 3 donors showed two negative PCRs, clearance, or symptom resolution. CDR1 and CDR2 from the germline V gene are KGHSH and LQKENI. V was trimmed by 8 bases and J by 2 bases, leaving 13 bases between them. The CDR3 has 14 residues. In the original processing: For nucleated cells, counts were estimated from reference gene primer amplification. The repertoire was sequenced with immunoSEQ multiplex PCR; TCRdb's copy has only in-frame clones and lacks some. V and J calls and clone size are as listed in that table; D and trimming were resolved from the DNA. This sample carries about 300,000 clones, around 86% of them seen once, and the ten largest clones take about 4.2%.

This sequence joins TRBV18 and TRBJ2-1, with D perhaps TRBD1 (6 bases). This sequence was found in a man aged 25-40 years who had recovered from COVID-19. Sequencing input: PBMCs or T cells enriched from blood (not recorded which). Written as DNA, the CDR3 is TGTGCCAGCCGACAGGACCTGGCCTACAATGAGCAGTTCTTC. Its protein product is CASRQDLAYNEQFF.